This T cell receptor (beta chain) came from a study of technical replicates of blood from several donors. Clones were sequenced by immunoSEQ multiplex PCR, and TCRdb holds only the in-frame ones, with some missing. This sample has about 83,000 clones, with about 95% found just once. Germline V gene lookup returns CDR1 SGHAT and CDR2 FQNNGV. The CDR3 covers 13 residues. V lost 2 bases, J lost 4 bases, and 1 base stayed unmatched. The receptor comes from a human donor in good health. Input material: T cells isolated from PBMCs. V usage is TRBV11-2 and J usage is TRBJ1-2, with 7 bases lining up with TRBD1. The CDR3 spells CASSLRTGYGYTF. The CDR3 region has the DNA TGTGCCAGCAGCTTAAGGACAGGCTATGGCTACACCTTC.